The next 8 T cell receptor beta chains were all read from a single sample in a study of T cells after yellow fever vaccination. Each CDR3 protein gets one entry after TCRdb re-called the 5' RACE reads with MiXCR. Of approximately 510,000 distinct CDR3 sequences in the sample, around a fifth were seen once. This specimen was PBMCs, taken roughly 23 days after the first yellow fever vaccination. The receptors were sampled from a man aged 18 to 30 who received the YFV17D yellow fever vaccine.

This clonotype was recorded a few times. The CDR3: CASSPDRGPGGYTF. CDR3 nucleotides: TGTGCCAGCTCTCCCGACAGGGGGCCCGGTGGCTACACCTTC. The chain has TRBV18 and TRBJ1-2, with 10 nucleotides matching TRBD1. Losses at the gene ends were 6 bases for V and 7 bases for J; bases not matched to a gene: 8. The CDR3 spans 14 residues. Germline CDR1 KGHSH, CDR2 LQKENI. The full variable domain, its missing parts supplied by reference TRBV18 and TRBJ1-2, is NAGVMQNPRHLVRRRGQEARLRCSPMKGHSHVYWYRQLPEEGLKFMVYLQKENIIDESGMPKERFSAEFPKEGPSILRIQQVVRGDSAAYFCASSPDRGPGGYTFGSGTRLTVV.

This clonotype was recorded many times. The rearrangement joins TRBV18 to TRBJ1-1; D is unclear. V was trimmed by 2 bases and J by 0 bases, leaving 7 bases between them. CDR1 KGHSH and CDR2 LQKENI come from the germline V gene. The CDR3 length is 14 residues. CDR3: CASSPSGMNTEAFF. DNA for the CDR3: TGTGCCAGCTCACCAAGCGGAATGAACACTGAAGCTTTCTTT.

The J gene is TRBJ2-7, the V gene TRBV7-2; D is perhaps TRBD1 (7 bases). The CDR3 has 14 residues. V shed 7 bases and J shed 0 bases, with 13 bases lying between them. Germline-derived CDR1 and CDR2 are SGHTA and FQGNSA. In DNA, the CDR3 is TGTGCCAGCAACCCAGGGGGGAGCTCCTACGAGCAGTACTTC. Encoded protein: CASNPGGSSYEQYF.

V and J are TRBV20-1 and TRBJ1-5, with no clear D. Trimming took off 3 bases at V and 6 bases at J, with 15 bases between the two ends. Germline CDR1 DFQATT, CDR2 SNEGSKA (reference sequence). The CDR3 consists of 14 residues. The CDR3 sequence is CSARGNAVSQPQHF. CDR3 sequence (DNA): TGCAGTGCTAGGGGAAACGCCGTTTCTCAGCCCCAGCATTTT.

This clonotype was observed many times. The germline gene is not matched at one end of the junction; a read error may be the cause. This sequence joins TRBV7-9 and TRBJ2-1, with D hard to call. The CDR3 totals 11 residues. The germline gives CDR1 SEHNR, CDR2 FQNEAQ (reference sequence). The CDR3, as DNA: TGCGCCAGCAGCTTGGCCAATGAGCAGTTCTTC. Its translation is CASSLANEQFF.

The chain uses TRBV6-5 and TRBJ1-6; weak D call: TRBD1 (6 bases). Trimming removed 4 bases from V and 8 bases from J, with 15 bases in between. CDR1 MNHEY and CDR2 SVGAGI come from the germline V gene. This CDR3 is 15 amino acids long. CDR3 coding DNA: TGTGCCAGCAGTTCCCTGACAGGCTCCTATTCACCCCTCCACTTT. Residues: CASSSLTGSYSPLHF.

This clonotype came up once. The chain carries TRBV2 and TRBJ1-1; D is unclear. This CDR3 is 11 amino acids long. V lost 2 bases and J 10 bases, leaving 8 bases between the germline ends. Germline-derived CDR1 and CDR2 are SNHLY and FYNNEI. The CDR3 bases are TGTGCCAGCAGTGAATCTCTAGGAGCTTTCTTT. This encodes CASSESLGAFF.

The V and J genes are TRBV5-5 and TRBJ1-1; perhaps TRBD1 as D (5 bases). CDR1 is SGHKS and CDR2 is YYEKEE in the germline V gene (reference sequence). Trimming left V 4 bases short and J 6 bases short, with 13 bases between. The CDR3 is made up of 13 amino acids. The CDR3, as DNA: TGTGCCAGCAGCCCCCCATGGGGGGCTGAAGCTTTCTTT. This encodes CASSPPWGAEAFF.